This T cell receptor (beta chain) was obtained from a study of shared clonotypes between healthy human individuals. Study outcomes and limitations: On the whole, naive subsets had larger estimated richness than memory subsets had.

This table comes from immunoSEQ multiplex PCR, and its TCRdb copy is limited to in-frame clones, with some not included. The table records 1,400,000 or so clones, 98% to 99% of them present only once. The ends lost 5 bases at V and 0 bases at J; junction bases unmatched: 9. This CDR3 spans 16 amino acids. Germline V gene data show CDR1 as GTSNPN and CDR2 as SVGIG (reference sequence). On this clone itself: What it binds is not known.

The chain has TRBV30 and TRBJ1-3, with 8 bases lining up with TRBD1. The receptor comes from a man aged 30-40 years in good health. The sample was naive CD4+ T cells sorted from blood. Documented subset: CD45RA+ positively selected. The CDR3 sequence is CAWALQGGISGNTIYF. In DNA form, the CDR3 reads TGTGCCTGGGCCTTACAGGGGGGAATCTCTGGAAACACCATATATTTT.